This T cell receptor (beta chain) was obtained from a study of blood T cell repertoires in COVID-19. Study-level background: Samples came from the United States, Italy and Spain, spanning acute and convalescent COVID-19. In each case, the material was cDNA or gDNA derived from T cells, B-cell-depleted T cells, or PBMCs.

Enrollment of patients from Seattle took place during active infection, with longitudinal follow-up. The V and J ends lost 5 bases and 2 bases, in that order; junction bases with no gene match: 6. Germline values: CDR1 MNHEY, CDR2 SMNVEV (reference sequence). There are 14 residues in the CDR3. The table came from immunoSEQ multiplex PCR; TCRdb's copy has only in-frame clones and leaves some out. The sample lists 200,000 to 250,000 clones, roughly 85% occurring once. The sequenced sample consisted of peripheral blood. The rearrangement uses TRBV27 and TRBJ2-7; the match to TRBD1 covers 7 bases. The receptor's source is a man aged 45 to 65 with COVID-19, enrolled during active disease. This CDR3 is CASSRTGETYEQYF. The CDR3 DNA sequence: TGTGCCAGCAGTAGAACAGGGGAAACCTACGAGCAGTACTTC.